These 32 T cell receptor beta chains share one sample of origin, sequenced in a study of T cells in Graves' hyperthyroidism and ophthalmopathy. Amplified regions were TCR beta CDR3 sequences from RNA transcripts. The TCR CDR3 was amplified in a first-round RT-PCR using the HTBI primer set. In TCRdb, the multiplex PCR reads were re-called with MiXCR into one record per CDR3 protein. The table includes roughly 290,000 distinct CDR3 sequences, more than 15% detected once. Sequenced input: blood. These TCRs come from a woman aged 55 to 70 with Graves' ophthalmopathy.

This clonotype was seen more than once but under ten times. The chain recombines TRBV10-3 with TRBJ2-1, with 8 bases matching TRBD2. The V segment lost 9 bases and the J segment 2 bases; nucleotides outside the gene matches: 3. CDR1 and CDR2 from the germline V gene are ENHRY and SYGVKD. The CDR3 extends over 13 amino acids. CDR3 loop: CAIRGGPYNEQFF. The CDR3 DNA is TGTGCCATACGGGGGGGCCCCTACAATGAGCAGTTCTTC.

This clonotype was recorded a few times. V and J are TRBV12-5 and TRBJ2-6; D uncertain. The CDR3 contains 18 residues. The V end lost 5 bases, the J end lost 0 bases, and 17 bases lay between the germline ends. Germline CDR1 LGHNT, CDR2 FRNRAP. The CDR3 is CASGPAWAGTSGANVLTF. The CDR3 bases are TGTGCTAGTGGTCCGGCATGGGCAGGAACCTCTGGGGCCAACGTCCTGACTTTC.

The table lists this clonotype with many counts. The rearrangement uses TRBV18 and TRBJ2-3; D remains ambiguous. This CDR3 has 13 amino acids. The germline V gene encodes CDR1 KGHSH and CDR2 LQKENI. V gave up 2 bases and J gave up 2 bases, with 5 bases separating them. CDR3 bases: TGTGCCAGCTCACCATACATCACAGATACGCAGTATTTT. The encoded protein is CASSPYITDTQYF.

This rearrangement joins TRBV5-4 to TRBJ2-7, with D perhaps TRBD1 (5 bases). This CDR3 spans 14 amino acids. V was cut by 0 bases and J by 2 bases, with 9 bases left in between. The germline CDR1 and CDR2 sequences are SGHNT and YYREEE (reference sequence). CDR3 residues: CASSLVDNPYEQYF. In nucleotides, the CDR3 is TGTGCCAGCAGCTTGGTGGACAACCCCTACGAGCAGTACTTC.

This clonotype was observed many times. The V and J genes are TRBV30 and TRBJ1-1; possibly TRBD1 for D (6 bases). Trimming cost V 2 bases and J 4 bases, with 11 bases left between them. The germline V gene has CDR1 GTSNPN and CDR2 SVGIG (reference sequence). This CDR3 comprises 13 residues. DNA of the CDR3: TGTGCCTGGAGTTGGCGGGGGCGCACTGAAGCTTTCTTT. Translated: CAWSWRGRTEAFF.

This clonotype was detected many times. V gene TRBV11-2 combines with J gene TRBJ2-7; D is unclear. The CDR3 runs 17 residues. The V gene's germline CDR1 is SGHAT and CDR2 FQNNGV. The V end lost 1 base, the J end lost 4 bases, and 20 bases lay between the germline ends. CDR3 loop: CASSLVFSRANEYEQYF. Written as DNA, the CDR3 is TGTGCCAGCAGCTTAGTTTTTTCTAGAGCCAATGAGTACGAGCAGTACTTC.

This clonotype was seen many times. The chain is built from TRBV29-1 and TRBJ2-5; no firm D call. Germline CDR1 is SQVTM and CDR2 is ANQGSEA. Between the trimmed V and J ends, which lost 7 bases and 5 bases, there was a span of 8 bases. The CDR3 runs 10 residues. This chain's CDR3 is CSGWRETQYF. In DNA, the CDR3 is TGCAGCGGTTGGCGGGAGACCCAGTACTTC.

This chain links TRBV9 with TRBJ2-5, with 14 bases matching TRBD2. Germline trimming cut 2 bases from V and 5 bases from J; bases unmatched to any gene: 8. This CDR3 spans 17 amino acids. Germline V gene lookup returns CDR1 SGDLS and CDR2 YYNGEE. The CDR3: CASSVSARTSGGETQYF. In DNA, the CDR3 is TGTGCCAGCAGCGTGTCCGCCCGGACTAGCGGGGGGGAGACCCAGTACTTC.

Many counts were recorded for this clonotype. This chain joins TRBV7-9 and TRBJ2-1; TRBD2 matches at 7 bases. Germline loops: CDR1 SEHNR, CDR2 FQNEAQ (reference sequence). The junction had 12 bases not matched to a gene; V was cut back by 5 bases and J by 8 bases. The CDR3 runs to 15 residues. The chain's CDR3 is CASSLYVRGRDEQFF. The CDR3 nucleotides read TGTGCCAGCAGCCTGTACGTGCGGGGGAGGGATGAGCAGTTCTTC.

The sample holds a few counts of this clonotype. V usage is TRBV5-1 and J usage is TRBJ2-3; D is unresolved. V gave up 4 bases and J gave up 4 bases, with 16 bases separating them. The CDR3 totals 15 residues. Germline V CDR1 and CDR2: SGHRS, YFSETQ. CDR3 loop: CASSPAVVYADTQYF. For the CDR3, the DNA is TGCGCCAGCAGCCCGGCGGTGGTTTACGCAGATACGCAGTATTTT. The variable domain in full, completed from reference TRBV5-1 and TRBJ2-3, reads KAGVTQTPRYLIKTRGQQVTLSCSPISGHRSVSWYQQTPGQGLQFLFEYFSETQRNKGNFPGRFSGRQFSNSRSEMNVSTLELGDSALYLCASSPAVVYADTQYFGPGTRLTVL.

The rearrangement links TRBV2 to TRBJ2-1, with 7 bases that match TRBD1. The junction had 5 bases not matched to a gene; V was cut back by 7 bases and J by 2 bases. Germline V gene lookup returns CDR1 SNHLY and CDR2 FYNNEI. The CDR3 is made up of 14 amino acids. Written as DNA, the CDR3 is TGTGCCAGCAACGACCAGGGGGCCTACAATGAGCAGTTCTTC. It translates to CASNDQGAYNEQFF.

At least ten counts were recorded for this clonotype. This chain uses TRBV20-1 with TRBJ2-3; no clear D. Trimming pared 0 bases from V and 7 bases from J, leaving 5 bases between. Per germline, CDR1 DFQATT and CDR2 SNEGSKA (reference sequence). This CDR3 comprises 11 residues. The CDR3 DNA follows: TGCAGTGCTAGAGACACCAATACGCAGTATTTT. Amino acids: CSARDTNTQYF.

This clonotype has only a few counts. The chain joins TRBV10-2 to TRBJ1-5, with a tentative D call TRBD1 (6 bases). Trimming removed 5 bases at V and 7 bases at J, with 12 bases between. Germline V lookup: CDR1 WSHSY, CDR2 SAAADI. The CDR3 length is 13 residues. In DNA form, the CDR3 reads TGCGCCAGCAGTTCGGGGGCGGGGCAGCCCCAGCATTTT. It is translated as CASSSGAGQPQHF.

This clonotype was seen a handful of times. This chain joins TRBV7-8 and TRBJ2-3; D may match TRBD1 or TRBD2 (5 bases each). This CDR3 is built from 14 residues. Trimming removed 0 bases at V and 4 bases at J, with 8 bases between. Germline V CDR1 and CDR2: SGHVS, FQNEAQ. The CDR3 reads CASSLAGPPDTQYF. The DNA for the CDR3 is TGTGCCAGCAGCTTAGCGGGACCGCCAGATACGCAGTATTTT. The complete variable domain, with remaining parts taken from reference TRBV7-8 and TRBJ2-3, reads GAGVSQSPRYKVAKRGQDVALRCDPISGHVSLFWYQQALGQGPEFLTYFQNEAQLDKSGLPSDRFFAERPEGSVSTLKIQRTQQEDSAVYLCASSLAGPPDTQYFGPGTRLTVL.

The chain uses TRBV6-2 or TRBV6-3 and TRBJ2-2; no reliable D call. Trimming removed 7 bases at V and 3 bases at J, with 9 bases between. Germline CDR1 and CDR2: MNHEY and SVGEGT. The CDR3 is 13 amino acids. In nucleotides, the CDR3 is TGTGCCAGCACCCAACTGGACACCGGGGAGCTGTTTTTT. Translation: CASTQLDTGELFF.

This clonotype showed up many times. This chain connects TRBV3-1 to TRBJ2-2; TRBD2 matches 7 bases. Germline V lookup: CDR1 LGHDT, CDR2 YNNKEL (reference sequence). This CDR3 comprises 15 residues. Trimming took 4 bases from V and 5 from J; bases not matched to a gene: 7. The DNA of the CDR3 is TGTGCCAGCAGCCTGCGGGGGAGCTGGACCGGGGAGCTGTTTTTT. Translated, it gives CASSLRGSWTGELFF.

V gene TRBV15 combines with J gene TRBJ1-4, with 9 bases identical to TRBD1. Trimming at V came to 5 bases and at J to 6 bases, leaving 10 bases not matched to a gene. Germline CDR1 and CDR2: LNHNV and YYDKDF (reference sequence). This CDR3 has 16 residues. The CDR3 region is CATSWGPGQGYEKLFF. Written as DNA, the CDR3 is TGTGCCACCAGCTGGGGACCGGGACAGGGATATGAAAAACTGTTTTTT.

The table lists this clonotype with many counts. The chain links TRBV7-2 to TRBJ2-7, with 8 bases identical to TRBD2. Trimming at V came to 4 bases and at J to 0 bases, leaving 8 bases not matched to a gene. The CDR3 has 16 amino acids. CDR1 SGHTA and CDR2 FQGNSA come from the germline V gene. The CDR3 DNA reads TGTGCCAGCAGCTCCCGGGGACTAGAGACCTCCTACGAGCAGTACTTC. Protein: CASSSRGLETSYEQYF.

The rearrangement joins TRBV5-1 to TRBJ2-2; no clear D gene. Trimming cost V 4 bases and J 4 bases, with 11 bases left between them. The CDR3 contains 14 residues. Germline lookup yields CDR1 SGHRS and CDR2 YFSETQ. CDR3 in amino acids: CASSPLGATGELFF. DNA of the CDR3: TGCGCCAGCAGCCCTCTAGGAGCCACCGGGGAGCTGTTTTTT.

There are many counts of this clonotype. The chain has TRBV7-9 and TRBJ2-7, with 10 bases lining up with TRBD1. CDR3 length equals 15 residues. Trimming at V came to 1 base and at J to 3 bases, leaving 3 bases not matched to a gene. From germline, CDR1 is SEHNR and CDR2 FQNEAQ (reference sequence). The CDR3 here is CASSLGQGANYEQYF. The CDR3 nucleotides are TGTGCCAGCAGCTTAGGACAGGGGGCTAACTACGAGCAGTACTTC.

This clonotype was counted at least ten times. V gene TRBV5-1 combines with J gene TRBJ2-3, with 7 nucleotides matching TRBD1. The CDR3 is made up of 15 amino acids. The J segment lost 2 bases and the V segment lost 4 bases, leaving 7 bases of the junction unmatched. The germline gives CDR1 SGHRS, CDR2 YFSETQ. CDR3 in amino acids: CASSLDRFITDTQYF. CDR3 DNA sequence: TGCGCCAGCAGCCTGGACAGGTTCATCACAGATACGCAGTATTTT.

This clonotype was seen repeatedly, ten times or more. This chain connects TRBV20-1 to TRBJ2-7; D assignment may be TRBD1 or TRBD2 (5 bases each). CDR3 length: 12 residues. Germline CDR1 reads DFQATT; CDR2 reads SNEGSKA (reference sequence). V was cut by 0 bases and J by 6 bases, with 9 bases left in between. For the CDR3, the DNA is TGCAGTGCTAGAGATCAGGGAGTCGAGCAGTACTTC. Its protein is CSARDQGVEQYF.

This chain uses TRBV6-4 with TRBJ1-2; D is ambiguous. Trimming pared 6 bases from V and 5 bases from J, leaving 16 bases between. CDR3 size: 14 residues. CDR1 MRHNA and CDR2 SNTAGT come from the germline V gene. The CDR3 coding sequence is TGTGCCAGCAGCCGACACTCGGGGAGTTATGGCTACACCTTC. Translated, it gives CASSRHSGSYGYTF.

This clonotype was observed at least ten times. The chain has TRBV7-9 and TRBJ2-7; maybe TRBD1 (5 bases). The CDR3 runs 14 residues. CDR1 is SEHNR, CDR2 FQNEAQ, per germline (reference sequence). Trimming shortened V by 1 base and J by 2 bases, and 9 bases separated the two germline ends. CDR3 in DNA: TGTGCCAGCAGCTTAGAGGCACAGGCCTACGAGCAGTACTTC. Translation gives CASSLEAQAYEQYF.

The chain carries TRBV5-1 and TRBJ1-1; D is unclear. The CDR3 is made up of 13 amino acids. Trimming shortened V by 2 bases and J by 1 base, and 6 bases separated the two germline ends. CDR1 and CDR2 (germline): SGHRS, YFSETQ. Here the CDR3 reads CASSFTRNTEAFF. Here the CDR3 DNA reads TGCGCCAGCAGCTTCACACGGAACACTGAAGCTTTCTTT. Using reference TRBV5-1 and TRBJ1-1 for the parts outside the CDR3, the full variable domain is KAGVTQTPRYLIKTRGQQVTLSCSPISGHRSVSWYQQTPGQGLQFLFEYFSETQRNKGNFPGRFSGRQFSNSRSEMNVSTLELGDSALYLCASSFTRNTEAFFGQGTRLTVV.

This clonotype was recorded at least ten times. This sequence joins TRBV28 and TRBJ1-5, with D unresolved. Trimming took 4 bases from V and 4 from J, leaving 5 bases between them. Germline CDR1 is MDHEN and CDR2 is SYDVKM. The CDR3 totals 12 residues. This chain's CDR3 is CASSSGNQPQHF. The CDR3 bases are TGTGCCAGCAGTTCGGGGAATCAGCCCCAGCATTTT.

A few counts support this clonotype. Just one base apart from a much larger clone, this may be a read error. Likely a read error: the CDR3 ends without its conserved phenylalanine or tryptophan. CDR3 residues: CASSFGGTGSTEAFL. In nucleotides, the CDR3 is TGTGCCAGCAGTTTCGGGGGGACAGGCTCCACTGAAGCTTTCCTT. This sequence joins TRBV12-3 or TRBV12-4 and TRBJ1-1; 8 nucleotides agree with TRBD1. This CDR3 region has 15 residues. V shed 3 bases and J 4 bases; nucleotides not matched to a gene: 7.

The chain joins TRBV28 to TRBJ2-3; maybe TRBD1 (9 bases). The V gene's germline CDR1 is MDHEN and CDR2 SYDVKM. V was cut by 4 bases and J by 6 bases, with 23 bases left in between. The CDR3 is 17 amino acids. The CDR3 region is CASSSTGGDGGRDTQYF. CDR3 sequence (DNA): TGTGCCAGCAGTTCGACAGGGGGGGACGGCGGGAGGGATACGCAGTATTTT.

This clonotype was observed at least ten times. The chain is built from TRBV7-3 and TRBJ2-3; a possible D gene is TRBD1 (6 bases). Germline CDR1 and CDR2: SGHTA and FQGTGA. V dropped 5 bases and J dropped 1 base, with 19 bases sitting between them. This CDR3 has 17 residues. CDR3 amino acids: CASSHQSRGLGTDTQYF. CDR3 DNA sequence: TGTGCCAGCAGCCACCAGTCCAGGGGATTGGGCACAGATACGCAGTATTTT.

This clonotype has a count of ten or more. The chain recombines TRBV20-1 with TRBJ2-5; possibly TRBD2 for D (6 bases). V lost 3 bases and J lost 0, with 8 bases in between. The CDR3 covers 13 residues. CDR1 is DFQATT, CDR2 SNEGSKA, per germline (reference sequence). CDR3 loop: CSASGGNQETQYF. The CDR3 DNA reads TGCAGTGCTAGCGGCGGGAACCAAGAGACCCAGTACTTC.

This rearrangement joins TRBV10-3 to TRBJ2-7; 9 nucleotides align to TRBD1. Germline CDR1 ENHRY, CDR2 SYGVKD. Losses at the gene ends were 6 bases for V and 4 bases for J; bases not matched to a gene: 13. The CDR3 is 16 amino acids. The CDR3 nucleotides are TGTGCCATCAGGGCTCATGGGGACAGGGTTTCTTACGAGCAGTACTTC. This sequence encodes CAIRAHGDRVSYEQYF.

The rearrangement uses TRBV14 and TRBJ2-3; TRBD2 matches 11 bases. Germline CDR1 SGHDN, CDR2 FVKESK. The CDR3 extends over 16 amino acids. The V segment lost 4 bases and the J segment 2 bases; nucleotides outside the gene matches: 5. This chain's CDR3 is CASSRVAGGPTDTQYF. The CDR3, as DNA: TGTGCCAGCAGCCGGGTAGCGGGGGGGCCCACAGATACGCAGTATTTT.